This T cell receptor (beta chain) derives from a study of T cells in localized non-small cell lung cancer. Sequenced by immunoSEQ multiplex PCR; TCRdb stores in-frame clones only, minus some. Found here are some 4,000 clones, 25% of them singletons; the top ten hold roughly 8%. Trimming removed 0 bases from V and 5 bases from J, with 4 bases in between. The CDR3 totals 12 residues. The germline V gene encodes CDR1 LNHDA and CDR2 SQIVND (reference sequence). Note on this clone: Its antigen remains unknown.

Study results and limitations: Adjacent lung had a median approximately 57 of the 100 largest tumor clones. Adjacent uninvolved lung tissue had the highest T cell clonality, exceeding tumor. The study sequenced only one region of the tumor. As a result, intratumor heterogeneity could not be excluded and remains possible. A higher density of T cells in blood coincided with extended overall survival.

This sample comprised lung tumor tissue, obtained before any cancer treatment. The sequence was collected from a male donor older than 55 with stage I lung adenocarcinoma. V gene TRBV19 combines with J gene TRBJ1-2; D unresolved. CDR3 region: CASSIDRYGYTF. CDR3 coding DNA: TGTGCCAGTAGTATAGACAGATATGGCTACACCTTC.